The rows below give T cell receptor beta chains drawn from one sample of a study of early T cells in non-severe SARS-CoV-2 infection. TCRdb re-called the 5' RACE reads with MiXCR, one entry per CDR3 protein. The repertoire holds approximately 77,000 distinct CDR3 sequences, approximately 12% seen once, with roughly 3.2% in the top ten. The sequenced sample was whole blood. These receptors were obtained from an adult who was a healthcare worker with PCR-confirmed SARS-CoV-2 infection or an uninfected control (not recorded which). Both conserved end residues are part of each CDR3. Fields, in order: J gene, V gene, CDR3 protein.

TRBJ1-3	TRBV3-1	CASSQETRAGNTIYF
TRBJ2-7	TRBV6-2/TRBV6-3	CASARSSYEQYF
TRBJ2-1	TRBV29-1	CSAVNLNRDEQFF
TRBJ2-1	TRBV18	CASSPANEQFF
TRBJ2-1	TRBV19	CASTSRLAVSYNEQFF
TRBJ2-7	TRBV7-2	CASSLGPGEREQYF
TRBJ2-5	TRBV12-3/TRBV12-4	CASSRTGAQTQYF
TRBJ2-5	TRBV29-1	CSGDSAGETQYF
TRBJ2-7	TRBV10-3	CAISGANEQYF
TRBJ1-6	TRBV2	CASNRVRSPLHF
TRBJ2-7	TRBV4-1	CASSQAGNPYEQYF
TRBJ2-1	TRBV19	CASSIVPPPYNEQFF
TRBJ2-1	TRBV18	CASSPDRVTYNEQFF
TRBJ2-1	TRBV2	CASSEGAEYNEQFF
TRBJ2-3	TRBV9	CASSVVTDTQYF
TRBJ1-4	TRBV20-1	CSARPVGGVNEKLFF
TRBJ2-2	TRBV3-1	CASSSSGRRNTGELFF
TRBJ1-4	TRBV28	CATRDRVEKLFF
TRBJ2-3	TRBV10-3	CAISESGLNQGDTQYF
TRBJ2-1	TRBV14	CASSQGTSGRIEQFF
TRBJ2-4	TRBV30	CAWSAFGGAKNIQYF
TRBJ2-3	TRBV7-8	CASRLGDSFDTQYF
TRBJ2-3	TRBV5-1	CASSVGTSESTDTQYF
TRBJ2-5	TRBV12-5	CASGLSATPLTRQETQYF
TRBJ1-5	TRBV29-1	CSVAPGGSNQPQHF
TRBJ2-3	TRBV5-6	CASSYAASTDTQYF
TRBJ1-4	TRBV29-1	CSVFNEKLFF
TRBJ1-2	TRBV12-3/TRBV12-4	CASSTLPGGVRDYGYTF
TRBJ2-1	TRBV7-2	CASSQISSSYNEQFF
TRBJ2-2	TRBV7-6	CASSLVSGTGELFF
TRBJ1-6	TRBV2	CASRAPDSLNSPLHF
TRBJ2-5	TRBV7-9	CASSGTLGGAQETQYF
TRBJ2-3	TRBV11-1	CASSSQRTDTQYF
TRBJ2-7	TRBV20-1	CSARDLTGLPYEQYF
TRBJ2-5	TRBV20-1	CSARRLAGASQETQYF
TRBJ1-2	TRBV9	CASSVGQANYGYTF
TRBJ2-1	TRBV3-1	CASRPLGTAYNEQFF
TRBJ2-7	TRBV10-3	CAISERVELGGEQYF
TRBJ2-5	TRBV19	CASSSDRQETQYF
TRBJ2-3	TRBV2	CASSEHSRGDTQYF
TRBJ2-5	TRBV7-9	CASSSPAASETQYF
TRBJ2-5	TRBV9	CASTAGRAGETQYF
TRBJ2-1	TRBV20-1	CSARRSGLADKQFF
TRBJ1-2	TRBV18	CASSPGAGGDYGYTF
TRBJ2-5	TRBV20-1	CSATPGTSAQETQYF
TRBJ2-1	TRBV19	CASSVGQGRNEQFF
TRBJ2-3	TRBV7-8	CASSLALGRGDTQYF
TRBJ1-1	TRBV18	CASSPLKGLNTEVFF
TRBJ1-1	TRBV29-1	CSADGEDTEAFF
TRBJ2-5	TRBV7-2	CASSLSASPQETQYF
TRBJ2-3	TRBV5-1	CASSLQGFTDTQYF
TRBJ2-3	TRBV5-4	CASSLGAGGPSGDTQYF
TRBJ1-1	TRBV7-9	CASSQTGLLGKAFF
TRBJ1-6	TRBV5-5	CASSGQGGDNSPLHF
TRBJ2-2	TRBV29-1	CSGNRGFTGELFF
TRBJ2-7	TRBV6-1	CASSVHYEQYF
TRBJ2-2	TRBV4-1	CASSQSGDRTGELFF
TRBJ2-3	TRBV6-5	CASSYVSGRASGTQYF
TRBJ2-3	TRBV7-8	CASSSPEDTQYF
TRBJ2-7	TRBV29-1	CSVGVGDEQYF